Listed below are T cell receptor beta chains from one sample, sequenced in a study of breast tumors, draining lymph nodes, adjacent tissues. MiXCR, run by TCRdb on the multiplex PCR reads, gives a single entry per CDR3 protein. The sample has approximately 100,000 distinct CDR3 sequences, roughly 20% seen once. Specimen: axillary lymph node tissue. These receptor sequences come from a female donor with breast cancer. Some clones in this sample may be carry-over from other donors' samples. The CDR3 runs from the conserved cysteine through the conserved F or W. The order of the fields is clone size, D gene, V gene, J gene, CDR3 DNA, CDR3 protein. A D gene is named only where the DNA matches it firmly. Some rows have no size entry. The others give once, few or many, or a class for an expanded clone.

clone_size: many
d_call: .
v_call: TRBV20-1
j_call: TRBJ1-6
cdr3_nt: TGCAGTGCTAGAGATCCGGGGAAATCGAACACCTATAGAGCTGATAATTCACCCCTCCACTTT
cdr3_aa: CSARDPGKSNTYRADNSPLHF

clone_size: .
d_call: .
v_call: TRBV27
j_call: TRBJ1-5
cdr3_nt: TGTGCCAGCAGTTTATCGGGGCAGTCTAGCAATCAGCCCCAGCATTTT
cdr3_aa: CASSLSGQSSNQPQHF

clone_size: few
d_call: TRBD2
v_call: TRBV12-3/TRBV12-4
j_call: TRBJ2-3
cdr3_nt: TGTGCCAGCAGTTCCCCTAGCGGGAGGGCTGGCACAGATACGCAGTATTTT
cdr3_aa: CASSSPSGRAGTDTQYF

clone_size: many
d_call: TRBD1
v_call: TRBV6-5
j_call: TRBJ2-7
cdr3_nt: TGTGCCAGCAGCCTCGGGACAGCCATTACCTACGAGCAGTACTTC
cdr3_aa: CASSLGTAITYEQYF

clone_size: many
d_call: .
v_call: TRBV6-2/TRBV6-3
j_call: TRBJ1-3
cdr3_nt: TGTGCCAGCCAGGATCGTGGAAACACCATATATTTT
cdr3_aa: CASQDRGNTIYF

clone_size: many
d_call: .
v_call: TRBV20-1
j_call: TRBJ2-3
cdr3_nt: TGCAGTGCTAGAGATATGGCTAAGGGGGCAGATACGCAGTATTTT
cdr3_aa: CSARDMAKGADTQYF

clone_size: .
d_call: TRBD1
v_call: TRBV2
j_call: TRBJ1-2
cdr3_nt: TGTGCCGGACGGCGAGGCCGGGACACCCAGGGGGATGGCTACACCTTC
cdr3_aa: CAGRRGRDTQGDGYTF

clone_size: few
d_call: .
v_call: TRBV28
j_call: TRBJ1-6
cdr3_nt: TGTGCCAGCAGCCCGACAACAGGGTGGTCCTATAATTCACCCCTCCACTTT
cdr3_aa: CASSPTTGWSYNSPLHF

clone_size: many
d_call: TRBD1
v_call: TRBV25-1
j_call: TRBJ1-2
cdr3_nt: TGTGCCAGCAGTGCCCACAGGGGAGGTGGCTACACCTTC
cdr3_aa: CASSAHRGGGYTF

clone_size: .
d_call: .
v_call: TRBV3-1
j_call: TRBJ2-1
cdr3_nt: TGTGCCAGCAGCCCCGGGACTTATACTCACAATGAGCAGTTCTTC
cdr3_aa: CASSPGTYTHNEQFF

clone_size: once
d_call: .
v_call: TRBV5-6
j_call: TRBJ1-3
cdr3_nt: TGTGCCGGCAGCTTAAGGGAAAGCTCTGGAAACACCATATATTTT
cdr3_aa: CAGSLRESSGNTIYF

clone_size: .
d_call: TRBD1
v_call: TRBV20-1
j_call: TRBJ1-6
cdr3_nt: TGCAGTGCTAGACCGGGACAGGGAAATTCACCCCTCCACTTT
cdr3_aa: CSARPGQGNSPLHF

clone_size: many
d_call: .
v_call: TRBV5-5
j_call: TRBJ1-6
cdr3_nt: TGTGCCAGCAGCATTACAGAGCAGAATTCACCCCTCCACTTT
cdr3_aa: CASSITEQNSPLHF

clone_size: few
d_call: TRBD2
v_call: TRBV3-1
j_call: TRBJ2-1
cdr3_nt: TGTGCCAGCAGCCAAGGGGCGGGACTAGCGGGATGGAATGAGCAGTTCTTC
cdr3_aa: CASSQGAGLAGWNEQFF

clone_size: .
d_call: .
v_call: TRBV2
j_call: TRBJ2-7
cdr3_nt: TGTGCCAGCAGTGATGCAGGGTACTACGAGCAGTACTTC
cdr3_aa: CASSDAGYYEQYF

clone_size: many
d_call: TRBD2
v_call: TRBV9
j_call: TRBJ2-1
cdr3_nt: TGTGCCAGCAGCGTAGCTAGCGGGAGTTGGAATGAGCAGTTCTTC
cdr3_aa: CASSVASGSWNEQFF

clone_size: many
d_call: .
v_call: TRBV3-1
j_call: TRBJ1-2
cdr3_nt: TGTGCCAGCAGCCCGGCGGTTCGATCAGGCTACACCTTC
cdr3_aa: CASSPAVRSGYTF

clone_size: many
d_call: TRBD2
v_call: TRBV6-1
j_call: TRBJ2-5
cdr3_nt: TGTGCCAGCAGTGAAATTAGCGGGGGCCAGGGGGAGACCCAGTACTTC
cdr3_aa: CASSEISGGQGETQYF

clone_size: .
d_call: .
v_call: TRBV4-1
j_call: TRBJ1-1
cdr3_nt: TGCGCCAGCAGCCAAGTTGCAGGGCGGGGCGGGGGTGAAGCTTCCTTT
cdr3_aa: CASSQVAGRGGGEASF

clone_size: many
d_call: .
v_call: TRBV5-8
j_call: TRBJ1-3
cdr3_nt: TGTGCCAGCAGCTTGGGCGATGGGAGCTCTGGAAACACCATATATTTT
cdr3_aa: CASSLGDGSSGNTIYF

clone_size: many
d_call: .
v_call: TRBV20-1
j_call: TRBJ1-5
cdr3_nt: TGCAGTGCTATTGGTCACATCGTCGGTCTAAATCAGCCCCAGCATTTT
cdr3_aa: CSAIGHIVGLNQPQHF

clone_size: many
d_call: TRBD1
v_call: TRBV10-3
j_call: TRBJ1-3
cdr3_nt: TGTGCCATCAGTGGGAGGACAGGGCTAATCCCTGGAAACACCATATATTTT
cdr3_aa: CAISGRTGLIPGNTIYF

clone_size: many
d_call: TRBD1
v_call: TRBV12-3/TRBV12-4
j_call: TRBJ1-5
cdr3_nt: TGTGCCAGCAGTTTCCGACAGGGCGAACAGCCCCAGCATTTT
cdr3_aa: CASSFRQGEQPQHF

clone_size: many
d_call: .
v_call: TRBV4-2
j_call: TRBJ2-3
cdr3_nt: TGTGCCAGCAGCCGATCGGCGGTCACAGATACGCAGTATTTT
cdr3_aa: CASSRSAVTDTQYF

clone_size: many
d_call: .
v_call: TRBV7-8
j_call: TRBJ1-4
cdr3_nt: TGTGCCAGCAGCCCCTTGGCAACTAATGAAAAACTGTTTTTT
cdr3_aa: CASSPLATNEKLFF

clone_size: many
d_call: .
v_call: TRBV6-6
j_call: TRBJ1-5
cdr3_nt: TGTGCCAGCAGTAAACCAGGGAGGAATCAGCCCCAGCATTTT
cdr3_aa: CASSKPGRNQPQHF

clone_size: many
d_call: .
v_call: TRBV7-8
j_call: TRBJ1-5
cdr3_nt: TGTGCCAGCAGCTTAAGTCTAGCTCAGCCCCAGCATTTT
cdr3_aa: CASSLSLAQPQHF

clone_size: few
d_call: .
v_call: TRBV10-2
j_call: TRBJ1-4
cdr3_nt: TGCGCCAGCAGACAGGGTCCCCAATCCAGACTGTTTTTT
cdr3_aa: CASRQGPQSRLFF

clone_size: many
d_call: .
v_call: TRBV5-1
j_call: TRBJ1-3
cdr3_nt: TGCGCCAGCAGCCCGACGGGGGGAAGAGGAAACACCATATATTTT
cdr3_aa: CASSPTGGRGNTIYF

clone_size: many
d_call: TRBD2
v_call: TRBV7-8
j_call: TRBJ2-7
cdr3_nt: TGTGCCAGCAGCCCTCGACTAGCGGGACTCTACGAGCAGTACTTC
cdr3_aa: CASSPRLAGLYEQYF

clone_size: few
d_call: TRBD1
v_call: TRBV5-6
j_call: TRBJ1-1
cdr3_nt: TGTGCCAGCAGTTTGCTGGGACAGGTGAACACTGAAGCTTTCTTT
cdr3_aa: CASSLLGQVNTEAFF

clone_size: many
d_call: .
v_call: TRBV9
j_call: TRBJ1-2
cdr3_nt: TGTGCCAGCAGCGCGTCGTCTGGCTACACCTTC
cdr3_aa: CASSASSGYTF

clone_size: once
d_call: .
v_call: TRBV20-1
j_call: TRBJ2-3
cdr3_nt: TGCAGTGCTAGGACCCGGACTCCTAGCACAGATACGCAGTATTTT
cdr3_aa: CSARTRTPSTDTQYF

clone_size: many
d_call: TRBD1
v_call: TRBV7-9
j_call: TRBJ2-7
cdr3_nt: TGTGCCAGCAGCGTCGGGACAGGGCAGTGGGAGCAGTACTTC
cdr3_aa: CASSVGTGQWEQYF

clone_size: many
d_call: .
v_call: TRBV11-2
j_call: TRBJ2-7
cdr3_nt: TGTGCCAGCAGCCCCGGACCCCTAGCCTACGAGCAGTACTTC
cdr3_aa: CASSPGPLAYEQYF

clone_size: many
d_call: .
v_call: TRBV24-1
j_call: TRBJ2-1
cdr3_nt: TGTGCCACCAGTGAAGCGAGCACCTACAATGAGCAGTTCTTC
cdr3_aa: CATSEASTYNEQFF

clone_size: many
d_call: .
v_call: TRBV7-6
j_call: TRBJ2-3
cdr3_nt: TGTGCCAGCAGCTTAGCGGGGGGCACAGATACGCAGTATTTT
cdr3_aa: CASSLAGGTDTQYF

clone_size: many
d_call: TRBD2
v_call: TRBV10-3
j_call: TRBJ2-3
cdr3_nt: TGTGCCATCAGACTAGGGACTAGCGGGACCGGAGATACGCAGTATTTT
cdr3_aa: CAIRLGTSGTGDTQYF

clone_size: few
d_call: TRBD2
v_call: TRBV27
j_call: TRBJ2-3
cdr3_nt: TGTGCCAGCAGTTTAATCGCTAGCGGGGATCGGAGTACGCAGTATTTT
cdr3_aa: CASSLIASGDRSTQYF

clone_size: many
d_call: .
v_call: TRBV14
j_call: TRBJ1-2
cdr3_nt: TGTGCCAGCAGCCAAGACTATGGCTACACCTTC
cdr3_aa: CASSQDYGYTF

clone_size: many
d_call: .
v_call: TRBV3-1
j_call: TRBJ2-7
cdr3_nt: TGTGCCAGCAGCCAAAACGTCTACGAGCAGTACTTC
cdr3_aa: CASSQNVYEQYF

clone_size: many
d_call: TRBD1
v_call: TRBV29-1
j_call: TRBJ1-2
cdr3_nt: TGCAGCGTTGGGGGCGGGGGGACAGGGGGATCCCGTGGCTACACCTTC
cdr3_aa: CSVGGGGTGGSRGYTF

clone_size: .
d_call: TRBD1
v_call: TRBV7-9
j_call: TRBJ2-7
cdr3_nt: TGTGCCAGCAGCCGGGACAGCGAGCAGTACTTC
cdr3_aa: CASSRDSEQYF

clone_size: .
d_call: .
v_call: TRBV2
j_call: TRBJ1-1
cdr3_nt: TGTGCCACCCGTCGGGGGTCCCGGTCCAGAATGAACACTGAAGCTTTCTTT
cdr3_aa: CATRRGSRSRMNTEAFF

clone_size: few
d_call: .
v_call: TRBV28
j_call: TRBJ2-5
cdr3_nt: TGTGCCAGCAGCGTTACTAGACACCAAGAGACCCAGTACTTC
cdr3_aa: CASSVTRHQETQYF

clone_size: .
d_call: TRBD1
v_call: TRBV20-1
j_call: TRBJ2-7
cdr3_nt: TGCAGTGCTGCACTGACAGGGTCCTACGAGCAGTACTTC
cdr3_aa: CSAALTGSYEQYF

clone_size: few
d_call: .
v_call: TRBV2
j_call: TRBJ1-1
cdr3_nt: TGTGCCAGCAGGCGGGACACTGAAGCTTTCTTT
cdr3_aa: CASRRDTEAFF

clone_size: many
d_call: .
v_call: TRBV7-3
j_call: TRBJ2-3
cdr3_nt: TGTGCCAGCAGCCCCACAGGCGGCGCTAGGGATACGCAGTATTTT
cdr3_aa: CASSPTGGARDTQYF

clone_size: many
d_call: .
v_call: TRBV11-3
j_call: TRBJ2-1
cdr3_nt: TGTGCCAGCCGGAAGGGTGATGGGAATGAGCAGTTCTTC
cdr3_aa: CASRKGDGNEQFF

clone_size: many
d_call: TRBD1
v_call: TRBV5-8
j_call: TRBJ1-5
cdr3_nt: TGTGCCAGCAACCGGGACAGGGGCGGAGATCAGCCCCAGCATTTT
cdr3_aa: CASNRDRGGDQPQHF

clone_size: many
d_call: .
v_call: TRBV29-1
j_call: TRBJ2-7
cdr3_nt: TGCAGCTTCTCGGGTCGGGCCTACGAGCAGTACTTC
cdr3_aa: CSFSGRAYEQYF

clone_size: many
d_call: .
v_call: TRBV2
j_call: TRBJ1-2
cdr3_nt: TGTGCCACCCCTGAGCGGGGGGTTGGCTACACCTTC
cdr3_aa: CATPERGVGYTF

clone_size: many
d_call: .
v_call: TRBV2
j_call: TRBJ1-4
cdr3_nt: TGTGCCAGCAGTCCGGGGGCAACTAATGAAAAACTGTTTTTT
cdr3_aa: CASSPGATNEKLFF

clone_size: many
d_call: .
v_call: TRBV2
j_call: TRBJ1-2
cdr3_nt: TGTGCCAGTAGGACCGCCTTGTCGGATGGCTACACCTTC
cdr3_aa: CASRTALSDGYTF